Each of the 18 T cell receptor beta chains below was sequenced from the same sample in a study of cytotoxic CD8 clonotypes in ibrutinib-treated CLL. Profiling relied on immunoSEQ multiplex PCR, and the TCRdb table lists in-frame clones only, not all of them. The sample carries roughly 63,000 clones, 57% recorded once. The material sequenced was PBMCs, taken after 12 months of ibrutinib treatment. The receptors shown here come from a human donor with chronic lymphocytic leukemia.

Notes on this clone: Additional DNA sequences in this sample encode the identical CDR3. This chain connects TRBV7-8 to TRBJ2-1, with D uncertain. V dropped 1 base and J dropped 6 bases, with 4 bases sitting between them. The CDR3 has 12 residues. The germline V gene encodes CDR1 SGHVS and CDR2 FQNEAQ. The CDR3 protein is CASSLVGNEQFF. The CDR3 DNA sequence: TGTGCCAGCAGCTTAGTTGGCAATGAGCAGTTCTTC.

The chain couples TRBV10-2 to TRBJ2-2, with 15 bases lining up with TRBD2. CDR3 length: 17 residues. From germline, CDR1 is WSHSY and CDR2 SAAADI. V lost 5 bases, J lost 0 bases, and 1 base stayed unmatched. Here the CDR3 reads CASSRTSGGANTGELFF. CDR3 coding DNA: TGCGCCAGCAGTAGGACTAGCGGGGGGGCGAACACCGGGGAGCTGTTTTTT.

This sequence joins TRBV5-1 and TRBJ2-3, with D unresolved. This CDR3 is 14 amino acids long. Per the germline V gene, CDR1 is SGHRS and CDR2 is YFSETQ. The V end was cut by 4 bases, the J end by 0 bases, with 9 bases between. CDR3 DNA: TGCGCCAGCAGCATGACAACTAGCACAGATACGCAGTATTTT. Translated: CASSMTTSTDTQYF.

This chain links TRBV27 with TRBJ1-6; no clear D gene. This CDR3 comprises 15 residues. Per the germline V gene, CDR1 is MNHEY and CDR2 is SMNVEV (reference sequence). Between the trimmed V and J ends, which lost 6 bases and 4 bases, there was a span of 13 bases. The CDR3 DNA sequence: TGTGCCAGCAGGAAGACGACGGCATATAATTCACCCCTCCACTTT. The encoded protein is CASRKTTAYNSPLHF.

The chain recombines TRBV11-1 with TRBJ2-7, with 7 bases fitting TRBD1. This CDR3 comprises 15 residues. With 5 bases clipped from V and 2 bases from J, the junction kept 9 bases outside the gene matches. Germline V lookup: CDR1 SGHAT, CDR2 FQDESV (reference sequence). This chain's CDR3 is CASSPRNRGAYEQYF. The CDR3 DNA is TGTGCCAGCAGCCCAAGGAACAGGGGCGCCTACGAGCAGTACTTC.

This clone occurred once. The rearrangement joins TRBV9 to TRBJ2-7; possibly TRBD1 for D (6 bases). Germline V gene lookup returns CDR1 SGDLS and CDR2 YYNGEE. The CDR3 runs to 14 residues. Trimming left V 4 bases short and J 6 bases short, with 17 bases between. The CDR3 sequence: CASSRGGAATEQYF. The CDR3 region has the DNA TGTGCCAGCAGCCGAGGGGGAGCAGCCACCGAGCAGTACTTC.

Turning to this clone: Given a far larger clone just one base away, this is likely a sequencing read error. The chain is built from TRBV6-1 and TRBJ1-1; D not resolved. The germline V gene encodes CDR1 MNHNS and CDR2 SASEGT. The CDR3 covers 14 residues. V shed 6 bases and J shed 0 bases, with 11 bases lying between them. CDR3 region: CASSSDGMNTEAFF. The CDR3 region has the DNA TGTGCCAGCAGCTCGGACGGTATGAACACTGAAGCTTTCTTT.

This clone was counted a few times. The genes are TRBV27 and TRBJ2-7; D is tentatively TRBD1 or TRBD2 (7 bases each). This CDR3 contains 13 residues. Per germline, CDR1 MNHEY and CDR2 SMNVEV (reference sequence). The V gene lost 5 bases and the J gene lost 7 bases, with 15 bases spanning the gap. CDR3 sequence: CASSTRQGGEQYV. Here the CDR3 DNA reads TGTGCCAGCAGTACTCGACAGGGAGGGGAGCAGTACGTC.

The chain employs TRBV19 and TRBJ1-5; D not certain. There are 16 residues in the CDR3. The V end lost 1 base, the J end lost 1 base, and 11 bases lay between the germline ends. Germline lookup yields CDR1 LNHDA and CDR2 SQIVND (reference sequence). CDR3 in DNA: TGTGCCAGTAGTATAGCGCCGACGGGGAGCAATCAGCCCCAGCATTTT. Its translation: CASSIAPTGSNQPQHF.

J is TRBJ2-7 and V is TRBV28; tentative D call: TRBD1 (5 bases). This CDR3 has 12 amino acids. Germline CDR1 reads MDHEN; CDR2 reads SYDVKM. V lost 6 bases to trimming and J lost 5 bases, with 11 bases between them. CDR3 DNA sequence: TGTGCCAGCAGGTCAGGGTTCGACGAGCAGTACTTC. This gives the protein CASRSGFDEQYF.

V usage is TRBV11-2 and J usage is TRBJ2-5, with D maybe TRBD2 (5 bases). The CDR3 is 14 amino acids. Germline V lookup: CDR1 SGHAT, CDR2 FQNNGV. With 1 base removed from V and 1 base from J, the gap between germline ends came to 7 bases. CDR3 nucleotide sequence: TGTGCCAGCAGCTTAGGACTACTCCAAGAGACCCAGTACTTC. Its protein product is CASSLGLLQETQYF.

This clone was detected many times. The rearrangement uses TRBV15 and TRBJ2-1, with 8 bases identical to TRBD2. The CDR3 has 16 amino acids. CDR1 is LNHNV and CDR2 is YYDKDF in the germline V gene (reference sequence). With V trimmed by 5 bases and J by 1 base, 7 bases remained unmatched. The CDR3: CATSSLTSVSYNEQFF. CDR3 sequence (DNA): TGTGCCACCAGCTCGCTGACTAGCGTTTCCTACAATGAGCAGTTCTTC.

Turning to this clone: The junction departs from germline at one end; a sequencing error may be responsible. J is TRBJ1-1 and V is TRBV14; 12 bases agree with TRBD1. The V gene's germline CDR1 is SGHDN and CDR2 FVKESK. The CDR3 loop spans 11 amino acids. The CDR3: CASSPGQGAVF. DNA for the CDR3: TGTGCCAGCAGCCCGGGACAGGGGGCTGTATTT.

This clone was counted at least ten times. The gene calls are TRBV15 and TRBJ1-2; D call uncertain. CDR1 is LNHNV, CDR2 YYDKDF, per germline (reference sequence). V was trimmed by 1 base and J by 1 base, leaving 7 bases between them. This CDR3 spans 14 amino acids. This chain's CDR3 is CATSRAGINYGYTF. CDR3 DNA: TGTGCCACCAGCAGAGCGGGGATTAACTATGGCTACACCTTC.

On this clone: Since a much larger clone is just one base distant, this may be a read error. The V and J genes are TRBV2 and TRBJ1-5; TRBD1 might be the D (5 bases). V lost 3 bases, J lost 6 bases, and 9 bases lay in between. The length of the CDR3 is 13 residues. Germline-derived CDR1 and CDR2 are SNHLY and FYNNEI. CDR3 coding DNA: TGTGCCAGCAGTGAGGGGGGTTTTCAGCCCCAGCATTTT. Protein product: CASSEGGFQPQHF. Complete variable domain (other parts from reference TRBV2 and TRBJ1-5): EPEVTQTPSHQVTQMGQEVILRCVPISNHLYFYWYRQILGQKVEFLVSFYNNEISEKSEIFDDQFSVERPDGSNFTLKIRSTKLEDSAMYFCASSEGGFQPQHFGDGTRLSIL.

As DNA, the CDR3 is TGTGCCAGCAGCAGGGGTCACGGGGGAGCCACAGATACGCAGTATTTT. Translating it yields CASSRGHGGATDTQYF. This chain connects TRBV7-2 to TRBJ2-3, with D tentatively TRBD2 (6 bases). Germline CDR1 SGHTA, CDR2 FQGNSA. The CDR3 runs 16 residues. V was cut by 5 bases and J by 2 bases, with 17 bases left in between.

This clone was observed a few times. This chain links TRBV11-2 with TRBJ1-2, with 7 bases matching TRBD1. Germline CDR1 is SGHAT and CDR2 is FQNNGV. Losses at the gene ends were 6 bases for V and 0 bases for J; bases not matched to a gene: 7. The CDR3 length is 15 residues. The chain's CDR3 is CASRPSGTANYGYTF. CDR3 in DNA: TGTGCCAGCAGGCCCTCCGGGACAGCTAACTATGGCTACACCTTC.

The CDR3 loop is CAISKPTSGSLGTDTQYF. The CDR3 coding sequence is TGTGCCATCAGTAAACCGACTAGCGGGAGTTTAGGCACAGATACGCAGTATTTT. The chain uses TRBV10-3 and TRBJ2-3; TRBD2 matches at 12 bases. Germline assignment: CDR1 ENHRY and CDR2 SYGVKD. The CDR3 length is 18 residues. Trimming cost V 5 bases and J 1 base; bases outside gene matches: 10.